This TCR beta chain was identified during a study of cytomegalovirus exposure and HLA in healthy donors. This clone was picked up a small number of times. Germline V gene data show CDR1 as SGHRS and CDR2 as YFSETQ. Trimming removed 4 bases from V and 5 bases from J; junction bases left unmatched: 10. There are 16 residues in the CDR3. Vbeta (60) and Jbeta (13) primers were used in the PCR. Produced via immunoSEQ multiplex PCR; TCRdb's table is partial and in-frame only. The sample holds over 70,000 clones, approximately 76% seen once. Sequenced input: PBMCs. This chain links TRBV5-1 with TRBJ1-4; 8 nucleotides match TRBD1. The sequence derives from a male donor in good health and CMV-seronegative. Written as DNA, the CDR3 is TGCGCCAGCAGCGCCTTCGGGACAGGAGGAAATGAAAAACTGTTTTTT. It encodes CASSAFGTGGNEKLFF.